This TCR beta chain was sequenced during a study of cytomegalovirus exposure and HLA in healthy donors. Study information: In a previous analysis, 120 million or so unique TCR beta sequences were found from about 190 million T cells.

The CDR3 sequence is 12 residues long. The trim removed 9 bases at V and 5 bases at J, leaving 5 bases unmatched. A multiplex PCR was run with 60 Vbeta primers and 13 Jbeta primers. Clones were sequenced by immunoSEQ multiplex PCR, and TCRdb holds only the in-frame ones, with some missing. The sample lists 200,000 to 300,000 clones; roughly 82% were seen once. Study conclusions and caveats: A list of approximately 160 TCR beta chains associated with cytomegalovirus was given.

Comment on this clone: What it binds is unknown.

The J gene is TRBJ1-1, the V gene TRBV23-1; 8 bases fit TRBD1. TRBV23-1 is recorded as an ORF, its role being uncertain. The receptor's source is a woman between 40 and 55 years old in good health and CMV-seropositive. The sequenced material came from PBMCs. The CDR3, as DNA: TGCGCCAGTCGGACAGGGAGGACTGAAGCTTTCTTT. Translating gives CASRTGRTEAFF.